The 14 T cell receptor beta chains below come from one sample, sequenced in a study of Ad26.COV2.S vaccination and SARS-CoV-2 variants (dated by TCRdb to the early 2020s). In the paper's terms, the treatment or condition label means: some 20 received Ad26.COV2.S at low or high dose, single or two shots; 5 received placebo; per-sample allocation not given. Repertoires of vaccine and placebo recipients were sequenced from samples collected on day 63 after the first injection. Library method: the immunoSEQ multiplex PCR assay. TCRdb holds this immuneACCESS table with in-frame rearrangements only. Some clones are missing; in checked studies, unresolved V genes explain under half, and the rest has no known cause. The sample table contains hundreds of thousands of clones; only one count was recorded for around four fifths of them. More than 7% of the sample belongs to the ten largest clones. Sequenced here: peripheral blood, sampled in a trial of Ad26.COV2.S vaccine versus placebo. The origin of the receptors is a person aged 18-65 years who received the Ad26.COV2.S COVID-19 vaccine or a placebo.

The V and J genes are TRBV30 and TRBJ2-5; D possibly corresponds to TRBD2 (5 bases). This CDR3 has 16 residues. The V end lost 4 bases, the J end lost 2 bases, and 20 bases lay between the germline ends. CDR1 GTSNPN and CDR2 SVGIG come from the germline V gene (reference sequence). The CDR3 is CAWTLPWAGRQETQYF. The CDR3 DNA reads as TGTGCCTGGACCCTACCCTGGGCGGGCCGACAAGAGACCCAGTACTTC.

The DNA of the CDR3 is TGTGCCAGCTCACGAGCTAGCGGGGGAGTCACAGATACGCAGTATTTT. This encodes CASSRASGGVTDTQYF. The V and J genes are TRBV18 and TRBJ2-3, with 10 positions matching TRBD2. This CDR3 is 16 amino acids long. V was clipped by 4 bases and J by 2 bases; unmatched bases: 6. CDR1 is KGHSH, CDR2 LQKENI, per germline.

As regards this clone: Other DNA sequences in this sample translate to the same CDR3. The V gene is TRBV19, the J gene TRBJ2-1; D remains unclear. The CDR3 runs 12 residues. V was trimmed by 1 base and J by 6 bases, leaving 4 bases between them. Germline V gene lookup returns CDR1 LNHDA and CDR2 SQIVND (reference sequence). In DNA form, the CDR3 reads TGTGCCAGTAGTATAGGCGGCAATGAGCAGTTCTTC. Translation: CASSIGGNEQFF.

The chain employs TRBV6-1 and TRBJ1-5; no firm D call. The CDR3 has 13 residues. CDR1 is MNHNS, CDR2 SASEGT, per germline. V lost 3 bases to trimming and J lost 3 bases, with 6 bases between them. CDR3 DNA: TGTGCCAGCAGTGAGCAGGTCAATCAGCCCCAGCATTTT. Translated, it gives CASSEQVNQPQHF.

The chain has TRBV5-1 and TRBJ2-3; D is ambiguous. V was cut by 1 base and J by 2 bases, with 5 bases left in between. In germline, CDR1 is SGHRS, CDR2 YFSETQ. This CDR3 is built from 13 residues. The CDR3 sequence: CASSLTVTDTQYF. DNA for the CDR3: TGCGCCAGCAGCTTGACAGTCACAGATACGCAGTATTTT. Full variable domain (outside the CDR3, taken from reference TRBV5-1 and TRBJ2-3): KAGVTQTPRYLIKTRGQQVTLSCSPISGHRSVSWYQQTPGQGLQFLFEYFSETQRNKGNFPGRFSGRQFSNSRSEMNVSTLELGDSALYLCASSLTVTDTQYFGPGTRLTVL.

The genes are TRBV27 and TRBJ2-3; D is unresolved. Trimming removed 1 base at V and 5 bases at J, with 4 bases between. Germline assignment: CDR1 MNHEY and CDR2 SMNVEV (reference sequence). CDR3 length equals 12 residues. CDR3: CASSLYGDTQYF. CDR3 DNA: TGTGCCAGCAGTTTATACGGAGATACGCAGTATTTT.

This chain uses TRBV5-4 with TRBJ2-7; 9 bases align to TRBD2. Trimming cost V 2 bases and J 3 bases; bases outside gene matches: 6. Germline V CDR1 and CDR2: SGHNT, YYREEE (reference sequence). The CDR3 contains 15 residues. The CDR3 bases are TGTGCCAGCAGCTTTACGCGGGAGGGCCTCTACGAGCAGTACTTC. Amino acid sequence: CASSFTREGLYEQYF.

CDR3 sequence (DNA): TGTGCCAGCTCACCACTAGCGGGGGGTGAGCAGTTCTTC. Protein product: CASSPLAGGEQFF. V is TRBV18 and J is TRBJ2-1; 10 nucleotides agree with TRBD2. Germline assignment: CDR1 KGHSH and CDR2 LQKENI. The CDR3 is 13 amino acids. V lost 1 base to trimming and J lost 9 bases; unmatched junction nucleotides: 0. Full variable domain (missing parts from reference TRBV18 and TRBJ2-1): NAGVMQNPRHLVRRRGQEARLRCSPMKGHSHVYWYRQLPEEGLKFMVYLQKENIIDESGMPKERFSAEFPKEGPSILRIQQVVRGDSAAYFCASSPLAGGEQFFGPGTRLTVL.

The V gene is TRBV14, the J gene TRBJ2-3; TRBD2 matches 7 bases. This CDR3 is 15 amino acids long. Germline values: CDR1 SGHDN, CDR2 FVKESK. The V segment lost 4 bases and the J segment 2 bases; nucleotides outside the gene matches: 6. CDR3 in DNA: TGTGCCAGCAGCCCAACGGGACTAAACACAGATACGCAGTATTTT. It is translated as CASSPTGLNTDTQYF.

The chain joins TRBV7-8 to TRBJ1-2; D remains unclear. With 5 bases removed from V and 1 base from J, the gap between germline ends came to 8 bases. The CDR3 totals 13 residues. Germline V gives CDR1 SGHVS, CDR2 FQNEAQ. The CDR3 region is CASSLGLNYGYTF. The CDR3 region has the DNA TGTGCCAGCAGCCTAGGGCTTAACTATGGCTACACCTTC.

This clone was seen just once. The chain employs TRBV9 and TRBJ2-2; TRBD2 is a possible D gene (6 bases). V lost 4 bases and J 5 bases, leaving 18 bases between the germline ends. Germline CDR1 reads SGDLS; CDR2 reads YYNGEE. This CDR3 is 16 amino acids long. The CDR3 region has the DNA TGTGCCAGCAGCCCTCAATCGGCGGGGACTACCGGGGAGCTGTTTTTT. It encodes CASSPQSAGTTGELFF.

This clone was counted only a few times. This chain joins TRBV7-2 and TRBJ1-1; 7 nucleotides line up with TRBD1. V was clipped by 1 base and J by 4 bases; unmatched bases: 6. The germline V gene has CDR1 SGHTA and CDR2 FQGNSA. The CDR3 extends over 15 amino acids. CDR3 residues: CASSLVANRGTEAFF. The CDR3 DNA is TGTGCCAGCAGCTTAGTAGCGAACAGGGGCACTGAAGCTTTCTTT.

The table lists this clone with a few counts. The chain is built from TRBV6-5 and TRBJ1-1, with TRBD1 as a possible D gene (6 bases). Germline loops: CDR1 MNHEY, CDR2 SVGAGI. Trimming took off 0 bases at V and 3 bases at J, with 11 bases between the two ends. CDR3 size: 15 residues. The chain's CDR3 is CASSYSQGRDTEAFF. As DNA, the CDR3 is TGTGCCAGCAGTTACTCGCAGGGGAGGGACACTGAAGCTTTCTTT.

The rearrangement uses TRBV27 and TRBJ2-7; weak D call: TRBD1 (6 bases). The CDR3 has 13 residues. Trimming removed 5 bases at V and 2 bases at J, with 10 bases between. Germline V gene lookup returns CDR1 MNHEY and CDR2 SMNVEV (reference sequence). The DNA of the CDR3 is TGTGCCAGCAGTCACAGGGCTGCCTACGAGCAGTACTTC. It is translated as CASSHRAAYEQYF.